The 2 T cell receptor beta chains listed next were all sequenced from one sample in a study of identical twins. TCRdb redid the calling of the 5' RACE reads with MiXCR, one entry per CDR3 protein. The sample includes approximately 890,000 distinct CDR3 sequences, over 9% of them seen just once. This same sample was also part of a study on yellow fever vaccine responses in identical twins.

The source material was PBMCs. Receptors were obtained from a woman aged 18-35 years in good health.

This clonotype came up many times. The chain is built from TRBV25-1 and TRBJ2-4, with a tentative D call TRBD2 (6 bases). The V gene's germline CDR1 is MGHDK and CDR2 SYGVNS. Trimming left V 4 bases short and J 4 bases short, with 11 bases between. The CDR3 consists of 14 residues. The CDR3: CASSVGGGKNIQYF. In DNA, the CDR3 is TGTGCCAGCAGTGTCGGGGGAGGTAAAAACATTCAGTACTTC.

In this sample, this clonotype turned up a few times. The chain recombines TRBV5-1 with TRBJ2-2; 8 nucleotides line up with TRBD2. J gave up 3 bases and V 7 bases, and 8 bases lay outside the gene matches. The CDR3 runs to 15 residues. CDR1 is SGHRS, CDR2 YFSETQ, per germline. The CDR3 loop is CASGFSGMDTGELFF. The CDR3 nucleotides are TGCGCCAGCGGGTTTAGCGGGATGGACACCGGGGAGCTGTTTTTT. The full variable domain, rest sourced from reference TRBV5-1 and TRBJ2-2, is KAGVTQTPRYLIKTRGQQVTLSCSPISGHRSVSWYQQTPGQGLQFLFEYFSETQRNKGNFPGRFSGRQFSNSRSEMNVSTLELGDSALYLCASGFSGMDTGELFFGEGSRLTVL.